This T cell receptor beta chain was obtained from a study of blood T cell repertoires in COVID-19. In the study overall: Both acute and convalescent COVID-19 samples were obtained from the United States, Italy and Spain.

Study processing details: Counts of nucleated cells, estimated from reference gene primer amplification, were obtained. The method was immunoSEQ multiplex PCR; TCRdb's version includes in-frame clones alone and lacks a portion of them. V, J and clone size derive from that table, while D and trimming were established from the DNA sequence. Of around 130,000 clones in the sample, around nine tenths are singletons; the top ten hold 5.4%. Sequencing was carried out using peripheral blood. The TCR comes from a human donor in a cohort sampled during active COVID-19.

For the CDR3, the DNA is TGTGCCAGCAGCTTCCGTAGCGGGAATAATGAGCAGTTCTTC. Residues: CASSFRSGNNEQFF. The genes are TRBV5-6 and TRBJ2-1, with TRBD2 matching 8 bases. There are 14 residues in the CDR3. After removal of 2 bases from V and 7 bases from J, the junction contained 5 bases not matched to a gene. Germline assignment: CDR1 SGHDT and CDR2 YYEEEE. Drawing the rest from reference TRBV5-6 and TRBJ2-1, the complete variable domain is DAGVTQSPTHLIKTRGQQVTLRCSPKSGHDTVSWYQQALGQGPQFIFQYYEEEERQRGNFPDRFSGHQFPNYSSELNVNALLLGDSALYLCASSFRSGNNEQFFGPGTRLTVL.